The rows below give T cell receptor beta chains drawn from one sample of a study of T cells in Graves' hyperthyroidism and ophthalmopathy. TCRdb independently ran MiXCR on the multiplex PCR reads; one entry per CDR3 protein. The repertoire holds around 700,000 distinct CDR3 sequences, with around 20% as singletons. Sequenced sample: blood. These TCRs come from a woman aged 45-65 years with Graves' hyperthyroidism that later progressed to Graves' ophthalmopathy. CDR3s include the opening cysteine and the closing phenylalanine or tryptophan. Fields, in order: clone size, D gene, J gene, V gene, CDR3 DNA, CDR3 protein. The D gene is left open where the match is weak. Expanded clones get a size class; other rows say once, few or many, or leave the size out.

>few|TRBD1|TRBJ2-5|TRBV19
TGTGCCAGTAGACCGGACAGGGGTCAAGAGACCCAGTACTTC
CASRPDRGQETQYF
>few|TRBD2|TRBJ2-7|TRBV3-1
TGTGCCAGCAGCCAAAGAACTAGCGGGGGGATCCACGAGCAGTACTTC
CASSQRTSGGIHEQYF
>.|.|TRBJ1-2|TRBV14
TGTGCCAGCAGCCAAGAGGAAGCTTATGGCTACACCTTC
CASSQEEAYGYTF
>many|TRBD2|TRBJ2-1|TRBV12-3/TRBV12-4
TGTGCCAGCAGTAGCGGGGGGGCTTGGAATGAGCAGTTCTTC
CASSSGGAWNEQFF
>.|TRBD2|TRBJ2-5|TRBV12-3/TRBV12-4
TGTGCCAGCAGTTTAAGCGGGGGGCGGCTGCCCCAGTACTTC
CASSLSGGRLPQYF
>many|TRBD1|TRBJ2-5|TRBV27
TGTGCCAGCACCGATCTCGGTCGGGGGACAGGGGGCATGAAGACCCAGTACTTC
CASTDLGRGTGGMKTQYF
>.|.|TRBJ1-2|TRBV19
TGTGCCACCGAGGGGCGTAACTATGGCTACACCTTC
CATEGRNYGYTF
>few|.|TRBJ1-5|TRBV4-1
TGCGCCAGCAGCCAAACTCCGGGGTATAGCAATCAGCCCCAGCATTTT
CASSQTPGYSNQPQHF
>.|.|TRBJ2-1|TRBV6-2/TRBV6-3
TGTGCCAACAGTTACCCCATGGGGGTCAGGAATGAGCAGTTCTTC
CANSYPMGVRNEQFF
>.|.|TRBJ1-3|TRBV7-9
TGTGCCAGCAGCCCCGCCGGGACGAACTCTGGAAACACCATATATTTT
CASSPAGTNSGNTIYF
>.|TRBD2|TRBJ2-2|TRBV7-2
TGTGCCAGCAGCATTAGCGGGGGGCCCTGGGGTGGGGAGCTGTTTTTT
CASSISGGPWGGELFF
>.|.|TRBJ2-3|TRBV9
TGTGCCAGCGGGGGTCCTAGCACAGATACGCAGTATTTT
CASGGPSTDTQYF
>many|.|TRBJ1-2|TRBV12-3/TRBV12-4
TGTGCCAGCAGCCAATTTAGGCTGACCTATGGCTACACCTTC
CASSQFRLTYGYTF
>many|.|TRBJ1-2|TRBV5-1
TGCGCCAGCAGCTTGGAAGCACACTATGGCTACACCTTC
CASSLEAHYGYTF
>few|.|TRBJ1-6|TRBV30
TGTGCCTGGTCCGGGACCTATAATTCACCCCTCCACTTT
CAWSGTYNSPLHF
>.|TRBD1|TRBJ1-2|TRBV29-1
TGCAGCGCCACGGACAGGGGAATGGATGGCTACACCTTC
CSATDRGMDGYTF
>.|.|TRBJ1-6|TRBV19
TGTGCCAGTAGTATGGGGGGCGACGGTTCACCCCTCCACTTT
CASSMGGDGSPLHF
>many|.|TRBJ1-1|TRBV12-3/TRBV12-4
TGTGCCAGCAGTTTAAGCCTTGGCACTGAAGCTTTCTTT
CASSLSLGTEAFF
>once|.|TRBJ1-2|TRBV5-5
TGTGCCAGCAGCTCAAGATTTCGCTATGGCTACACCTTC
CASSSRFRYGYTF
>.|.|TRBJ1-5|TRBV7-2
TGTGCCAGCACGACAGGCACCTCCAATCAGCCCCAGCATTTT
CASTTGTSNQPQHF
>many|.|TRBJ1-1|TRBV12-3/TRBV12-4
TGTGCCAGCAGTTTATGGTCGAACACTGAAGCTTTCTTT
CASSLWSNTEAFF
>few|TRBD1|TRBJ1-1|TRBV9
TGTGCCAGCAGCGTAGGGACAGGTTTTAACACTGAAGCTTTCTTT
CASSVGTGFNTEAFF
>.|TRBD1|TRBJ1-1|TRBV6-5
TGTGCCAGCAGTTACGTGGGCAGGGGGGCCTTCGGTGGGAACACTGAAGCTTTCTTT
CASSYVGRGAFGGNTEAFF
>many|TRBD1|TRBJ1-6|TRBV3-1
TGTGCCAGCAGCCAAGTAGGGACAGGGGGCATGGGTTCACCCCTCCACTTT
CASSQVGTGGMGSPLHF
>many|TRBD1|TRBJ1-2|TRBV7-9
TGTGCCAGCACCATAGCTCCCTCAGGGGGTGACTATGGCTACACCTTC
CASTIAPSGGDYGYTF
>.|TRBD1|TRBJ2-5|TRBV5-4
TGTGCCAGCAGCTTTACAGGGGCCCAAGAGACCCAGTACTTC
CASSFTGAQETQYF
>few|.|TRBJ2-2|TRBV20-1
TGCAGTGCCCAGGACGCCCGGGACACCGGGGAGCTGTTTTTT
CSAQDARDTGELFF
>.|TRBD1|TRBJ1-2|TRBV7-9
TGTGCCAGCAGCGGCAGGGGGCAGGACTATGGCTACACCTTC
CASSGRGQDYGYTF
>.|.|TRBJ2-2|TRBV14
TGTGCCAGCAGCCAAGGACCGAACACCGGGGGGCTGTTTTTT
CASSQGPNTGGLFF
>many|TRBD1|TRBJ1-1|TRBV7-9
TGTGCCAGCAGCTTAGGGGCAGGGGGAAGCACTGAAGCTTTCTTT
CASSLGAGGSTEAFF
>.|.|TRBJ2-7|TRBV4-2
TGTGCCAGCAGCCACGTGGGGTACTACGAGCAGTACTTC
CASSHVGYYEQYF
>few|TRBD2|TRBJ2-5|TRBV7-9
TGTGCCAGCAGCCCACCCCGTTATAGCGGGGGGGCCAAAGAGACCCAGTACTTC
CASSPPRYSGGAKETQYF
>.|.|TRBJ2-1|TRBV18
TGTGCCAGCTCTCCCCTCCGGGGGGCTGGTGGGAATGAGCAGTTCTTC
CASSPLRGAGGNEQFF
>many|.|TRBJ2-2|TRBV5-1
TGCGCCAGCAGCTTCGCAGCAGGGCAGGCCGGGGAGCTGTTTTTT
CASSFAAGQAGELFF
>.|.|TRBJ1-1|TRBV4-1
TGCGCCAGCAGCCAAGCCCGGCCCTCTGAGGGTACTGAAGCTTTCTTT
CASSQARPSEGTEAFF
>.|.|TRBJ1-2|TRBV6-1
TGTGCCAGCACCCCGGCAGGATCCCCCTATGGCTACACCTTC
CASTPAGSPYGYTF
>few|.|TRBJ2-7|TRBV4-1
TGCGCCAGCAGCGCCCGACGGGGGTCGGACGAGCAGTACTTC
CASSARRGSDEQYF
>.|.|TRBJ1-4|TRBV9
TGTGCCAGCAGCTCCGACAGTAATGAAAAACTGTTTTTT
CASSSDSNEKLFF
>few|.|TRBJ1-3|TRBV9
TGTGCCAGCAGCTCAGGAATTTCCTCTGGAAACACCATATATTTC
CASSSGISSGNTIYF
>.|.|TRBJ1-2|TRBV27
TGTGCCAGCAGTGGATTACCCACGCGCAGAATTTATGGCTACACCTTC
CASSGLPTRRIYGYTF
>few|.|TRBJ2-1|TRBV6-1
TGTGCCAGCGGGCGGGACTCAAAGGGTGAGCAGTTCTTC
CASGRDSKGEQFF
>.|TRBD1|TRBJ1-5|TRBV24-1
TGTGCCACCAGTGATTCCCGGGACAGGGATTCTTATCAGCCCCAGCATTTT
CATSDSRDRDSYQPQHF
>.|.|TRBJ1-6|TRBV6-1
TGTGCCAGCAGTACCAACGAGGATTCACCCCTCCACTTT
CASSTNEDSPLHF
>many|TRBD1|TRBJ2-3|TRBV11-2
TGTGCCAGCAGGCGGAACAGGGGCGACACAGATACGCAGTATTTT
CASRRNRGDTDTQYF
>many|TRBD1|TRBJ2-1|TRBV6-1
TGTGCCAGCAGTCCTGGACAGGGGAGGTACTATGAGCAGTTCTTC
CASSPGQGRYYEQFF
>few|.|TRBJ1-5|TRBV7-9
TGTGCCAGCAGTTGGGAGTTTCAGCCCCAGCATTTT
CASSWEFQPQHF
>.|TRBD2|TRBJ2-2|TRBV14
TGTGCCAGCAGCCAAGATTGGCTAGCGGGGGGAAAATCCGGGGAGCTGTTTTTT
CASSQDWLAGGKSGELFF
>few|TRBD1|TRBJ2-7|TRBV5-4
TGTGCCAGCAGCTTACCGGGACAGGGAGGAAACGAGCAGTACTTC
CASSLPGQGGNEQYF
>many|.|TRBJ1-1|TRBV30
TGTGCCTGGAGTATCTGGGGTCACAACACTGAAGCTTTCTTT
CAWSIWGHNTEAFF
>few|.|TRBJ1-2|TRBV9
TGTGCCAGCAGCCCCGCGGGTCAAGACTATGGCTACACCTTC
CASSPAGQDYGYTF
>many|.|TRBJ1-5|TRBV29-1
TGCAGCGTCGGTGGGCAGGGAGGTAATCAGCCCCAGCATTTT
CSVGGQGGNQPQHF
>many|TRBD1|TRBJ1-2|TRBV7-8
TGTGCCAGCAGACTTGGACAGGGAAGCTATGGCTACACCTTC
CASRLGQGSYGYTF
>few|TRBD2|TRBJ2-1|TRBV5-1
TGCGCCAGCAGCTTAGCCGGGGGGGCCCCCAATGAGCAGTTCTTC
CASSLAGGAPNEQFF
>.|TRBD1|TRBJ2-7|TRBV11-1
TGTGCCAGCAGCTCCCGGACAGGGACAAGGGAGCAGTACTTC
CASSSRTGTREQYF
>.|.|TRBJ1-4|TRBV28
TGTGCCAGCACGACCAGGGGAAAACTGTTTTTT
CASTTRGKLFF
>few|.|TRBJ1-2|TRBV4-1
TGCGCCAGCAGCCAAGATAGGAGAAACAGCTACACCTTC
CASSQDRRNSYTF
>many|.|TRBJ2-7|TRBV6-1
TGTGCCAGCACCCGGGACGGAACCTACGAGCAGTACTTC
CASTRDGTYEQYF
>many|.|TRBJ2-3|TRBV30
TGTGCCTGGAGTGTACTAGCCAGAAGCACAGATACGCAGTATTTT
CAWSVLARSTDTQYF
>.|.|TRBJ1-6|TRBV15
TGTGCCACCAGCGCCTATGCTTCTTCACCCCTCCACTTT
CATSAYASSPLHF